This entry concerns a single T cell receptor (beta chain). The sample comes from a study of blood T cell repertoires in COVID-19. For the study at large: Spain, Italy and the United States supplied samples that represented acute and convalescent COVID-19. T cells, B-cell-depleted T cells, or PBMCs provided the cDNA or gDNA that served as material.

Germline V gives CDR1 MNHEY, CDR2 SVGAGI. The CDR3 has 12 residues. V lost 7 bases and J lost 7; bases outside the gene matches: 4. As processed by the authors: For nucleated cells, counts were estimated from reference gene primer amplification. Assay: immunoSEQ multiplex PCR; the TCRdb copy retains only in-frame clones and omits some. V and J calls and clone size are copied from that table; D and trimming were computed from the DNA. The sample lists 150,000 to 200,000 clones, 86% occurring once. The clonotype originates from a woman aged 80 or older in a cohort sampled during active or convalescent COVID-19. The genes are TRBV6-5 and TRBJ1-5; 7 bases match TRBD1. Sequencing was performed on peripheral blood. CDR3 coding DNA: TGTGCCAGCAAGACAGGGTCGCAGCCCCAGCATTTT. As protein: CASKTGSQPQHF.